Below are 14 T cell receptor beta chains sequenced from a single sample in a study of CD8+ T cells in alopecia areata. As to treatment: oral pan-JAK inhibitor, 5-10 mg twice daily. Reverse transcription of extracted RNA yielded cDNA, which provided the sequencing template. Only in-frame clones appear in the TCRdb table, and some are missing; sequencing was by immunoSEQ multiplex PCR. The repertoire has about 100,000 clones, roughly 56% of them found once; the top ten carry 16%. This specimen consisted of CD8+ T cells sorted from blood, obtained between weeks 55 and 65, from a patient treated with tofacitinib. These receptors all stem from a human donor with alopecia areata.

The CDR3 nucleotides read TGTGCCAGCAGTCTCGGGGAGGTTAGCACAGATACGCAGTATTTT. Its protein is CASSLGEVSTDTQYF. The chain combines TRBV7-6 with TRBJ2-3, with D possibly TRBD2 on 6 matching bases. Trimming took 6 bases from V and 0 from J, leaving 13 bases between them. The CDR3 covers 15 residues. Germline V gene sequence: CDR1 SGHVS, CDR2 FNYEAQ.

As concerns this clone: The same CDR3 also results from other DNA sequences found in this sample. The chain carries TRBV4-2 and TRBJ1-1; TRBD1 might be the D (6 bases). The germline gives CDR1 LGHNA, CDR2 YNFKEQ. This CDR3 region has 13 residues. The V gene lost 0 bases and the J gene lost 8 bases, with 10 bases spanning the gap. CDR3 sequence: CASSQDGGAEAFF. For the CDR3, the DNA is TGTGCCAGCAGCCAAGATGGGGGCGCGGAAGCTTTCTTT.

The chain is built from TRBV25-1 and TRBJ2-3; TRBD2 is a possible D gene (6 bases). Germline V lookup: CDR1 MGHDK, CDR2 SYGVNS. This CDR3 has 15 residues. V was clipped by 4 bases and J by 0 bases, with 11 bases between them. The CDR3 protein is CASSVAGTSTDTQYF. The CDR3 DNA is TGTGCCAGCAGTGTCGCAGGGACTAGCACAGATACGCAGTATTTT.

The genes are TRBV2 and TRBJ1-6; D is unclear. This CDR3 is built from 10 residues. V lost 4 bases and J 14 bases, leaving 6 bases between the germline ends. Germline CDR1 reads SNHLY; CDR2 reads FYNNEI. CDR3 coding DNA: TGTGCCAGCAGTGGTCTGGCCCTCCACTTT. Translated: CASSGLALHF. The full variable domain, in which reference TRBV2 and TRBJ1-6 provide the parts outside the CDR3, is EPEVTQTPSHQVTQMGQEVILRCVPISNHLYFYWYRQILGQKVEFLVSFYNNEISEKSEIFDDQFSVERPDGSNFTLKIRSTKLEDSAMYFCASSGLALHFGNGTRLTVT.

J is TRBJ1-1 and V is TRBV27; D gene unclear. Deletions cut 10 bases from V and 2 bases from J, with 8 bases between. Germline CDR1 and CDR2: MNHEY and SMNVEV (reference sequence). The CDR3 spans 11 residues. The DNA of the CDR3 is TGTGCCACCCTGAAAAACACTGAAGCTTTCTTT. It encodes CATLKNTEAFF.

This chain links TRBV6-5 with TRBJ2-1, with 8 bases that match TRBD1. V shed 2 bases and J 3 bases; nucleotides not matched to a gene: 3. The CDR3 runs 15 residues. The germline gives CDR1 MNHEY, CDR2 SVGAGI. In DNA, the CDR3 is TGTGCCAGCAGTTACCAGGGGACAGGCTACAATGAGCAGTTCTTC. Its translation: CASSYQGTGYNEQFF.

The V and J genes are TRBV29-1 and TRBJ1-1; TRBD1 agrees at 9 bases. V dropped 6 bases and J dropped 5; count of bases not matched to a gene: 1. The length of the CDR3 is 11 residues. The V gene's germline CDR1 is SQVTM and CDR2 ANQGSEA. DNA of the CDR3: TGCAGCGTCGGGACAGGGACTGAAGCTTTCTTT. This gives the protein CSVGTGTEAFF.

This rearrangement joins TRBV2 to TRBJ2-7, with no clear D. The CDR3 spans 13 residues. Trimming shortened V by 3 bases and J by 3 bases, and 9 bases separated the two germline ends. The V gene's germline CDR1 is SNHLY and CDR2 FYNNEI. The CDR3 sequence is CASSEDGYYEQYF. Here the CDR3 DNA reads TGTGCCAGCAGTGAGGACGGATACTACGAGCAGTACTTC.

The chain has TRBV10-2 and TRBJ1-2; weak D call: TRBD1 (6 bases). This CDR3 has 14 residues. Trimming removed 2 bases from V and 4 bases from J, with 11 bases in between. Per the germline V gene, CDR1 is WSHSY and CDR2 is SAAADI. CDR3: CASSEKGGTYGYTF. CDR3 coding DNA: TGCGCCAGCAGTGAGAAAGGGGGGACCTATGGCTACACCTTC.

This clone was found once. CDR3 amino acids: CASSIYGNTEAFF. CDR3 DNA sequence: TGTGCCAGTAGTATATATGGGAACACTGAAGCTTTCTTT. The chain employs TRBV19 and TRBJ1-1; D gene ambiguous. The CDR3 sequence is 13 residues long. Germline lookup yields CDR1 LNHDA and CDR2 SQIVND (reference sequence). V lost 2 bases and J 1 base, leaving 5 bases between the germline ends.

This sequence joins TRBV6-5 and TRBJ1-2; TRBD1 might be the D (5 bases). Trimming took off 6 bases at V and 3 bases at J, with 11 bases between the two ends. CDR3 length: 13 residues. The germline V gene encodes CDR1 MNHEY and CDR2 SVGAGI. DNA of the CDR3: TGTGCCAGCAGCCACGGGACGGACTATGGCTACACCTTC. Residues: CASSHGTDYGYTF.

This chain joins TRBV29-1 and TRBJ2-7; D call uncertain. The CDR3 runs 13 residues. Germline-derived CDR1 and CDR2 are SQVTM and ANQGSEA. Trimming pared 0 bases from V and 2 bases from J, leaving 8 bases between. The CDR3 reads CSVEELGTYEQYF. The CDR3 DNA reads as TGCAGCGTTGAAGAGTTAGGTACCTACGAGCAGTACTTC.

At least ten counts were recorded for this clone. The V call is TRBV19, the J call TRBJ1-5, with D unclear. Between the trimmed V and J ends, which lost 5 bases and 1 base, there was a span of 12 bases. Germline V gene sequence: CDR1 LNHDA, CDR2 SQIVND (reference sequence). The CDR3 contains 15 residues. The CDR3 region has the DNA TGTGCCAGTAGTCCTAGATTGGAGAGCAATCAGCCCCAGCATTTT. Its protein is CASSPRLESNQPQHF.

The chain joins TRBV7-9 to TRBJ2-7, with 8 bases lining up with TRBD1. J was trimmed by 2 bases and V by 4 bases; bases with no gene match: 10. The CDR3 loop spans 16 amino acids. CDR1 and CDR2 (germline): SEHNR, FQNEAQ (reference sequence). In DNA, the CDR3 is TGTGCCAGCAGCTCCACCCGGACAGGGTTTGCCTACGAGCAGTACTTC. This codes for CASSSTRTGFAYEQYF. The full variable domain, its missing parts supplied by reference TRBV7-9 and TRBJ2-7, is DTGVSQNPRHKITKRGQNVTFRCDPISEHNRLYWYRQTLGQGPEFLTYFQNEAQLEKSRLLSDRFSAERPKGSFSTLEIQRTEQGDSAMYLCASSSTRTGFAYEQYFGPGTRLTVT.